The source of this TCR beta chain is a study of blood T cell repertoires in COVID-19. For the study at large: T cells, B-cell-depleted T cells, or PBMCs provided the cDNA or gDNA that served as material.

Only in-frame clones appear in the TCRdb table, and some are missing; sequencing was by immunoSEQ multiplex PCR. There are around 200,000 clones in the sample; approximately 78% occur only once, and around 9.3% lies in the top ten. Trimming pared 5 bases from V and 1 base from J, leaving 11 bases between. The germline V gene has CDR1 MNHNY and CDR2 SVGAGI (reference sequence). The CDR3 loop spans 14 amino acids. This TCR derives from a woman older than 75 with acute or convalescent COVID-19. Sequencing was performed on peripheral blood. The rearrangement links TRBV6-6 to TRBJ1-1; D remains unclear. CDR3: CASSSDRGNTEAFF. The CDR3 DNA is TGTGCCAGCAGTAGCGACCGGGGGAACACTGAAGCTTTCTTT.